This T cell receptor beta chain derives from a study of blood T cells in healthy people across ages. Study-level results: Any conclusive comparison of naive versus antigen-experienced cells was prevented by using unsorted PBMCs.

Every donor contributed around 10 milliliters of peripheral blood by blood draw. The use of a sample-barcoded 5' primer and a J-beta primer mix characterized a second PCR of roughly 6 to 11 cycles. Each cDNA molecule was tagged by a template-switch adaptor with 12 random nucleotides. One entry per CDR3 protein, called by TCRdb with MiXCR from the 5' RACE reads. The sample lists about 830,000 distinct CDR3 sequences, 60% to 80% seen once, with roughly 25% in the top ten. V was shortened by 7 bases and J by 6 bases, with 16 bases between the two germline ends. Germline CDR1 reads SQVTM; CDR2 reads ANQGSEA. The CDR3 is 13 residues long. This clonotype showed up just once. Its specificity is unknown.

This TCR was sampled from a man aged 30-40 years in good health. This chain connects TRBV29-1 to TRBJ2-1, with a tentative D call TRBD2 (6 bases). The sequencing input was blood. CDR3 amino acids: CSGGPGLRNEQFF. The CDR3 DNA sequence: TGCAGCGGTGGACCGGGACTTCGCAATGAGCAGTTCTTC.